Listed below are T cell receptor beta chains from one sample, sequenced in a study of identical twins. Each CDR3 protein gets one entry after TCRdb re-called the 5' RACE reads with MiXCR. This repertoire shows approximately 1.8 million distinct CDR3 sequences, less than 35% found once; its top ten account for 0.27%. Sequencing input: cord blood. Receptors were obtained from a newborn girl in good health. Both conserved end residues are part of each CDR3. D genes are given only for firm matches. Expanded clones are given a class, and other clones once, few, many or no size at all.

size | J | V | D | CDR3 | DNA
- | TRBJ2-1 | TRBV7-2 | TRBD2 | CASSLVYGLAKGNEQFF | TGTGCCAGCAGCTTAGTTTATGGACTAGCGAAGGGGAATGAGCAGTTCTTC
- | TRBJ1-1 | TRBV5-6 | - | CASSLARGLLNTEAFF | TGTGCCAGCAGCTTGGCCAGGGGCCTCTTGAACACTGAAGCTTTCTTT
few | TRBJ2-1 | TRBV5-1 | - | CASSLVRGRDNEQFF | TGCGCCAGCAGCTTGGTTCGGGGTAGAGACAATGAGCAGTTCTTC
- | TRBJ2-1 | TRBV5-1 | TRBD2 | CASSLRSGGASEQFF | TGCGCCAGCAGCTTGAGAAGCGGGGGGGCCAGTGAGCAGTTCTTC
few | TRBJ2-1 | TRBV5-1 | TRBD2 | CASRRLAATNEQFF | TGCGCCAGCAGGAGGCTAGCGGCAACCAATGAGCAGTTCTTC
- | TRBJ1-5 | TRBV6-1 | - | CASLNSNQPQHF | TGTGCCAGCCTAAATAGCAATCAGCCCCAGCATTTT
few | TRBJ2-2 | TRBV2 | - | CATLLGGRNTGELFF | TGTGCCACCCTTCTAGGGGGTAGGAACACCGGGGAGCTGTTTTTT
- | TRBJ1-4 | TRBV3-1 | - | CASSQDRQGVNEKLFF | TGTGCCAGCAGCCAAGATCGTCAGGGAGTTAATGAAAAACTGTTTTTT
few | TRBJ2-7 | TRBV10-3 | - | CAISDKQTEQYF | TGTGCCATCAGTGACAAACAAACCGAGCAGTACTTC
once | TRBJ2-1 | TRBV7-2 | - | CASSLTGQSQFF | TGTGCCAGCAGCTTAACAGGGCAGAGCCAGTTCTTC
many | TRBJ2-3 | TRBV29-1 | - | CSVEVYRDTQYF | TGCAGCGTTGAAGTCTACCGAGATACGCAGTATTTT
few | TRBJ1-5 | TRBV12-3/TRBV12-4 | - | CASSQIMGGPQHF | TGTGCCAGCAGTCAGATTATGGGAGGCCCCCAGCATTTT
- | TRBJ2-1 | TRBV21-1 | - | CASSKGTSGYNEQFF | TGTGCCAGCAGCAAAGGGACTAGCGGGTACAATGAGCAGTTCTTC
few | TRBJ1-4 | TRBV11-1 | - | CASSLHRDKGRMFF | TGTGCCAGCAGCCTCCACCGGGACAAGGGTCGAATGTTTTTT
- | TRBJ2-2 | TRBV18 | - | CASSRTVPNLNTGELFF | TGTGCCAGCTCACGTACGGTTCCAAATTTGAACACCGGGGAGCTGTTTTTT
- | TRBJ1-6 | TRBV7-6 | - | CASSLTTLTGSNSPLHF | TGTGCCAGCAGCTTAACCACCCTGACAGGATCTAATTCACCCCTCCACTTT
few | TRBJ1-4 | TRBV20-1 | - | CSAWGPNEKLFF | TGCAGTGCTTGGGGACCTAATGAAAAACTGTTTTTT
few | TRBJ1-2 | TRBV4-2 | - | CASSPGTQPGYGYTF | TGTGCCAGCAGCCCTGGGACCCAACCAGGATATGGCTACACCTTC
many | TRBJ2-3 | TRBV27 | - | CASSFTPTDTQYF | TGTGCCAGCAGTTTTACCCCCACAGATACGCAGTATTTT
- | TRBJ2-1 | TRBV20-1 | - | CSARAPLYSTNEQFF | TGCAGTGCTAGAGCTCCCCTTTACTCTACTAATGAGCAGTTCTTC
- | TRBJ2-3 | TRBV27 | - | CASSPGRAEGTDTHYF | TGTGCCAGCAGCCCCGGGCGGGCAGAGGGCACAGATACGCACTATTTT
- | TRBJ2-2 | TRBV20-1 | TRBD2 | CSGGLIAGGNTGELFF | TGCAGTGGGGGGCTAATAGCGGGAGGGAACACCGGGGAGCTGTTTTTT
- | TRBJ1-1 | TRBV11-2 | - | CASRFGGAEAFF | TGTGCCAGCAGATTCGGGGGGGCTGAAGCTTTCTTT